The clone carrying this TCR beta chain has at least ten counts. Here immunoSEQ multiplex PCR was the method, and the copy in TCRdb shows in-frame clones only, minus some. The data show 120,000 to 150,000 clones, 60% to 85% seen once. This entry is derived from a study of blood T cell repertoires in COVID-19. V gave up 5 bases and J gave up 4 bases; unmatched junction bases: 2. CDR1 SGHNT and CDR2 YENEEA come from the germline V gene. There are 15 residues in the CDR3. Sequencing used peripheral blood. The source of this sequence is a man in his fifties with acute or convalescent COVID-19. V gene TRBV11-3 combines with J gene TRBJ2-2, with 12 bases identical to TRBD2. CDR3 region: CASSPLAGGTGELFF. As DNA, the CDR3 is TGTGCCAGCAGCCCACTAGCGGGGGGCACCGGGGAGCTGTTTTTT. The full variable domain, with the rest looked up from reference TRBV11-3 and TRBJ2-2, is EAGVVQSPRYKIIEKKQPVAFWCNPISGHNTLYWYLQNLGQGPELLIRYENEEAVDDSQLPKDRFSAERLKGVDSTLKIQPAELGDSAVYLCASSPLAGGTGELFFGEGSRLTVL.